This T cell receptor beta chain was observed in a study of shared clonotypes between healthy human individuals (TCRdb year 2020). Context from the whole study: Three men and two women, aged 18 to 49 years, made up the cohort. Between about 0.85 and 8.9 billion PBMCs per donor were obtained by leukapheresis. For each donor, CD4 naive and CD4 memory were each given three plates, CD8 naive was given two plates, and CD8 memory was given one plate. Libraries were prepared and TCR repertoires were sequenced by different laboratories using diverse techniques, in order to increase sequencing depth and limit assay-specific biases. The study deeply sequenced blood TCR repertoires of about 5 healthy adults to estimate repertoire size and the extent of clonotype sharing between individuals. Study-wide findings and limitations: Estimated clonotype richness was generally larger for naive than for memory subsets. Because the study included a small number of donors, the genetic and exposure-history diversity represented was limited. Based on pairwise subsampling, the degree of clonotype sharing among donors was expected to be affected by sequencing depth. Compared with non-shared clonotypes, clonotypes shared by all four sorted-subset donors had higher generation probabilities. Incomplete sequencing was indicated by rarefaction of sorted-subset datasets, despite the large sequencing depth. Only blood was sampled, and tissue TCR repertoires likely differ from those in blood. Sharing across a few donors was observed for around 5% of naive CD4, over 3% of naive CD8, 2% to 2.5% of memory CD4, and around 0.42% of memory CD8 clonotypes.

The CDR3 has 15 amino acids, counting the end cysteine and phenylalanine. This entry keeps only the CDR3 DNA: 45 bases, framed from base 1. According to the germline V gene, CDR1 reads LGHNA and CDR2 reads YSLEER. V gives up 4 bases and J gives up 1 base, and the segment between their germline ends measures 14 bases. Comment on this clone: Its specific antigen is unknown. Base qualities are missing; no much larger clone stands one base away.

CD8 naive samples consisted of CD45RO-negative cells that were positively selected for CCR7, yielding a CD45RA+CCR7+ population without TemRA cells. Healthy HIV-negative adults with no recently reported acute infections or vaccinations were included as donors. Only Caucasian adults living in Nashville, Tennessee, USA were represented among the donors. Blood was obtained by leukapheresis, after which PBMCs were separated by Ficoll-Histopaque density gradient centrifugation and cryopreserved in liquid nitrogen vapor phase. Analytical flow cytometry was used to check the purity and quantity of every magnetically sorted T cell population. Genomic DNA was isolated from every sorted fraction and measured by UV absorbance on a Nanodrop 2000c. Using the deep immunoSEQ assay, TCR CDR3 regions were amplified from genomic DNA by multiplex PCR. Extracted genomic DNA from each cell subset was distributed evenly across all wells of several immunoSEQ 96-well plates, and each plate was treated as a replicate. Each replicate PCR for sorted subsets received about 200 ng genomic DNA, equal to about 29,000 T cell genomes. Purified libraries were quantified with a Qubit 3.0 fluorometer, sized on a Bioanalyzer 2100, and re-quantified with the KAPA Library Quantification kit. Every immunoSEQ 96-well plate was sequenced on a dedicated single-read 150-cycle Illumina NextSeq 550 flow cell. In the source study's methods: Because the immunoSEQ output included only junctional sequences and no quality scores, the filtering could not be the same as the filtering used for full-length reads. Sequences were annotated with PyIR, a Python wrapper for IgBLAST v1.9, using IMGT germline references to assign V/J genes and CDR3. Reads were removed for weak V/J assignments (E-value above 1e-6), missing CDR3, stop codons, out-of-frame junctions, or ambiguous translated residues. A V3J clonotype was defined by an identical inferred V gene, J gene, and CDR3 amino acid sequence. Percentage overlap between repertoires was computed as shared unique clonotypes divided by the size of the smaller repertoire. RTK rarefaction, the Chao1 estimator, and Recon v2.1 estimates of unobserved clonotypes were used to assess repertoire richness. OLGA was used to compute generation probabilities for all TCRbeta clonotypes that the gDNA method yielded from four donors. The table was pulled from immuneACCESS by TCRdb, which kept in-frame rearrangements only. Such tables lose some clones; where checked, under half of the loss comes from unresolved V genes, and the rest has no known cause. The V and J calls and clone size come from that table; D and trimming were worked out from the DNA. In all, the sample holds about 2 million clones, and about 95% of those were seen once. 0.85% to 1.2% of the sample rests with the top ten.

Input material: naive CD8+ T cells sorted from blood. This sample's cell subset or site label indicates: CD45RA+CCR7+. The rearranged segments are TRBV4-3 and TRBJ2-7; perhaps TRBD2 is the D gene, with 6 bases matching. This clonotype originated in a man between 18 and 29 years old in good health. The DNA sequence is as follows: TGCGCCAGCAGCCCGGGGGTCAGTTTGTCCTACGAGCAGTACTTC. Its translation is CASSPGVSLSYEQYF.